The 30 T cell receptor beta chains below all came from one sample that was sequenced in a study of cytomegalovirus exposure and HLA in healthy donors. PCR was performed using 60 Vbeta and 13 Jbeta primers. Clones were read by immunoSEQ multiplex PCR, and TCRdb kept only the in-frame ones, dropping some. The table has 65,000 to 95,000 clones, 65% to 80% seen once. Sequencing was performed on PBMCs. All receptors come from a human donor in good health.

The chain recombines TRBV11-2 with TRBJ2-5; 9 bases line up with TRBD2. Trimming took 3 bases from V and 4 from J; bases not matched to a gene: 9. CDR1 and CDR2 from the germline V gene are SGHAT and FQNNGV. This CDR3 is built from 16 residues. CDR3 sequence: CASSLWLAGESETQYF. CDR3 coding DNA: TGTGCCAGCAGCTTGTGGTTAGCGGGGGAGTCAGAGACCCAGTACTTC.

The J gene is TRBJ2-7, the V gene TRBV19, with 8 bases that match TRBD1. V trimming: 6 bases; J trimming: 4 bases; junction bases outside the gene matches: 11. CDR1 and CDR2 from the germline V gene are LNHDA and SQIVND (reference sequence). The CDR3 consists of 15 residues. The CDR3 DNA sequence: TGTGCCAGTAGCGCCCGGGACAGGAGCATTTACGAGCAGTACTTC. This gives the protein CASSARDRSIYEQYF.

The rearrangement links TRBV10-1 to TRBJ1-1, with 8 nucleotides matching TRBD1. CDR1 WNHNN and CDR2 SYGVQD come from the germline V gene (reference sequence). The CDR3 contains 14 residues. The J segment lost 7 bases and the V segment lost 5 bases, leaving 9 bases of the junction unmatched. CDR3 sequence reads: CASSRNRGDGEAFF. CDR3 in DNA: TGCGCCAGCAGTAGAAACAGGGGGGATGGTGAAGCTTTCTTT.

This rearrangement joins TRBV11-1 to TRBJ2-2; tentative D call: TRBD2 (6 bases). Trimming removed 5 bases at V and 5 bases at J, with 15 bases between. Germline V gene lookup returns CDR1 SGHAT and CDR2 FQDESV (reference sequence). The CDR3 loop spans 15 amino acids. The CDR3: CASSAGPPGTGELFF. The CDR3 region has the DNA TGTGCCAGCAGCGCGGGACCCCCGGGGACCGGGGAGCTGTTTTTT.

Comment on this clone: The junction differs from germline at one of its ends, possibly a read error. This chain uses TRBV29-1 with TRBJ1-2; tentative D call: TRBD1 (6 bases). The CDR3 consists of 14 residues. In germline, CDR1 is SQVTM, CDR2 ANQGSEA. In nucleotides, the CDR3 is TGCAGCGTTGAAGGGCGGGGGCGGAACTATGGCTACCCCTTC. Translated, it gives CSVEGRGRNYGYPF.

The chain has TRBV7-9 and TRBJ1-1, with D perhaps TRBD1 (5 bases). The germline V and J ends were trimmed by 11 bases and 0 bases, with 10 bases remaining between them. CDR1 is SEHNR, CDR2 FQNEAQ, per germline (reference sequence). This CDR3 has 12 residues. CDR3 nucleotide sequence: TGTGCCGGGGGGGTGATGAACACTGAAGCTTTCTTT. Amino acid sequence: CAGGVMNTEAFF.

The chain combines TRBV6-5 with TRBJ2-5, with 10 bases fitting TRBD1. The CDR3 is 15 residues long. The germline V gene encodes CDR1 MNHEY and CDR2 SVGAGI. V dropped 2 bases and J dropped 5; count of bases not matched to a gene: 5. The CDR3 sequence: CASSYGTGAPETQYF. CDR3 nucleotide sequence: TGTGCCAGCAGTTACGGGACAGGGGCGCCGGAGACCCAGTACTTC.

V gene TRBV29-1 combines with J gene TRBJ2-7; 7 bases are shared with TRBD1. The CDR3 runs 13 residues. Per germline, CDR1 SQVTM and CDR2 ANQGSEA. Germline trimming cut 3 bases from V and 2 bases from J; bases unmatched to any gene: 4. As DNA, the CDR3 is TGCAGCGTTGAGGGACAGACAGCCTACGAGCAGTACTTC. This sequence encodes CSVEGQTAYEQYF.

This clone has a handful of counts. The likely explanation is a read error, given a far larger clone one base away. This chain links TRBV7-9 with TRBJ2-3; D may be TRBD2 (6 bases). The CDR3 runs to 16 residues. In germline, CDR1 is SEHNR, CDR2 FQNEAQ (reference sequence). CDR3 DNA sequence: TGTTCCAGCAGCCAAGATGGAGGGGTACCCACAGATACGCAGTATTTT. Its translation: CSSSQDGGVPTDTQYF.

This clone was detected a few times. The rearrangement uses TRBV19 and TRBJ1-1; D is ambiguous. CDR1 and CDR2 (germline): LNHDA, SQIVND (reference sequence). Trimming took 4 bases from V and 3 from J, leaving 9 bases between them. This CDR3 has 13 residues. The CDR3 region is CASSTRLDTEAFF. The CDR3 region has the DNA TGTGCCAGTAGTACTCGGTTGGACACTGAAGCTTTCTTT.

The V call is TRBV19, the J call TRBJ1-6; a weak D match, TRBD1 (5 bases). V was cut by 3 bases and J by 7 bases, with 13 bases left in between. The germline gives CDR1 LNHDA, CDR2 SQIVND (reference sequence). This CDR3 region has 15 residues. For the CDR3, the DNA is TGTGCCAGTAGTATCCTGGGAAGGGGCAATTCACCCCTCCACTTT. Amino acids: CASSILGRGNSPLHF.

V is TRBV11-2 and J is TRBJ1-3; 7 nucleotides agree with TRBD1. From germline, CDR1 is SGHAT and CDR2 FQNNGV. Trimming cost V 2 bases and J 4 bases; bases outside gene matches: 2. This CDR3 region has 14 residues. In DNA, the CDR3 is TGTGCCAGCAGCTTATCAGGGGGAGGAAACACCATATATTTT. Protein: CASSLSGGGNTIYF.

The chain combines TRBV10-3 with TRBJ1-5, with a weak D call TRBD1 (5 bases). The CDR3 extends over 13 amino acids. V lost 8 bases and J 4 bases, leaving 12 bases between the germline ends. Germline lookup yields CDR1 ENHRY and CDR2 SYGVKD. The chain's CDR3 is CAIAREGNQPQHF. The CDR3 DNA reads as TGTGCCATCGCCAGGGAGGGAAATCAGCCCCAGCATTTT.

The chain has TRBV19 and TRBJ1-5; 8 positions match TRBD1. Losses at the gene ends were 6 bases for V and 6 bases for J; bases not matched to a gene: 10. The CDR3 contains 15 residues. Looked up from germline, CDR1 is LNHDA and CDR2 is SQIVND (reference sequence). This CDR3 is CASSPPRTGIQPQHF. CDR3 bases: TGTGCCAGTAGCCCACCGAGGACAGGGATTCAGCCCCAGCATTTT. Based on the CDR3 plus reference TRBV19 and TRBJ1-5, the full variable domain is DGGITQSPKYLFRKEGQNVTLSCEQNLNHDAMYWYRQDPGQGLRLIYYSQIVNDFQKGDIAEGYSVSREKKESFPLTVTSAQKNPTAFYLCASSPPRTGIQPQHFGDGTRLSIL.

V gene TRBV7-7 combines with J gene TRBJ2-5, with D possibly matching TRBD2 (5 bases). The V end was cut by 2 bases, the J end by 3 bases, with 13 bases between. Germline CDR1 is SSHAT and CDR2 is FNYEAQ (reference sequence). The CDR3 totals 15 residues. CDR3 amino acids: CASSLLRGREETQYF. Here the CDR3 DNA reads TGTGCCAGCAGCTTACTACGCGGGCGAGAAGAGACCCAGTACTTC. Drawing the rest from reference TRBV7-7 and TRBJ2-5, the complete variable domain is GAGVSQSPRYKVTKRGQDVTLRCDPISSHATLYWYQQALGQGPEFLTYFNYEAQPDKSGLPSDRFSAERPEGSISTLTIQRTEQRDSAMYRCASSLLRGREETQYFGPGTRLLVL.

The V and J genes are TRBV6-1 and TRBJ1-5; TRBD1 is a possible D gene (5 bases). The CDR3 sequence is 14 residues long. V was trimmed by 2 bases and J by 2 bases, leaving 7 bases between them. The germline V gene has CDR1 MNHNS and CDR2 SASEGT. This chain's CDR3 is CASSEPGGNQPQHF. CDR3 coding DNA: TGTGCCAGCAGTGAACCGGGGGGCAATCAGCCCCAGCATTTT.

The chain combines TRBV2 with TRBJ1-2; D is undetermined. The CDR3 sequence is 14 residues long. Germline V gene lookup returns CDR1 SNHLY and CDR2 FYNNEI. Deletions cut 2 bases from V and 8 bases from J, with 15 bases between. CDR3 DNA: TGTGCCAGCAGTGAAACCGGGAGCCGAGGGGGCTACACCTTC. This sequence encodes CASSETGSRGGYTF. Complete variable domain (other parts from reference TRBV2 and TRBJ1-2): EPEVTQTPSHQVTQMGQEVILRCVPISNHLYFYWYRQILGQKVEFLVSFYNNEISEKSEIFDDQFSVERPDGSNFTLKIRSTKLEDSAMYFCASSETGSRGGYTFGSGTRLTVV.

The chain uses TRBV18 and TRBJ1-5; D uncertain. The CDR3 has 17 residues. V was pared by 1 base and J by 0 bases, with 13 bases between. The V gene's germline CDR1 is KGHSH and CDR2 LQKENI. The DNA for the CDR3 is TGTGCCAGCTCACCACGGCGGGAACTCTATAGCAATCAGCCCCAGCATTTT. As protein: CASSPRRELYSNQPQHF.

V is TRBV4-1 and J is TRBJ1-5; perhaps TRBD1 as D (6 bases). From germline, CDR1 is MGHRA and CDR2 YSYEKL. The CDR3 has 16 residues. V dropped 0 bases and J dropped 3 bases, with 12 bases sitting between them. The DNA for the CDR3 is TGCGCCAGCAGCCAAGAGGGGCAGGGGATCAATCAGCCCCAGCATTTT. It specifies CASSQEGQGINQPQHF.

The J gene is TRBJ2-1, the V gene TRBV29-1; D is perhaps TRBD2 (5 bases). Looked up from germline, CDR1 is SQVTM and CDR2 is ANQGSEA. The ends were cut back, 5 bases at V and 11 bases at J, with 16 bases in the middle. The CDR3 sequence is 12 residues long. The CDR3 loop is CSVLGLGVKQFF. CDR3 DNA sequence: TGCAGCGTTCTCGGACTGGGTGTAAAGCAGTTCTTC.

Comments on this clone: The same CDR3 arises from other DNA sequences in this sample as well. The V gene is TRBV18, the J gene TRBJ1-2; the match to TRBD1 covers 8 bases. V gave up 6 bases and J gave up 8 bases; unmatched junction bases: 5. Per germline, CDR1 KGHSH and CDR2 LQKENI. There are 12 residues in the CDR3. The CDR3 here is CASSPDREGYTF. In nucleotides, the CDR3 is TGTGCCAGCTCCCCGGACAGGGAGGGCTACACCTTC.

The CDR3 spells CASGPRRQVMNTEAFF. As DNA, the CDR3 is TGTGCCAGCGGCCCTCGGAGACAGGTTATGAACACTGAAGCTTTCTTT. V usage is TRBV7-9 and J usage is TRBJ1-1, with D perhaps TRBD1 (6 bases). V was shortened by 8 bases and J by 0 bases, with 19 bases between the two germline ends. The CDR3 totals 16 residues. CDR1 and CDR2 from the germline V gene are SEHNR and FQNEAQ (reference sequence). The variable domain in full, completed from reference TRBV7-9 and TRBJ1-1, reads DTGVSQNPRHKITKRGQNVTFRCDPISEHNRLYWYRQTLGQGPEFLTYFQNEAQLEKSRLLSDRFSAERPKGSFSTLEIQRTEQGDSAMYLCASGPRRQVMNTEAFFGQGTRLTVV.

The V call is TRBV5-1, the J call TRBJ1-6; D might be TRBD1 (6 bases). The germline V and J ends were trimmed by 1 base and 2 bases, with 7 bases remaining between them. From germline, CDR1 is SGHRS and CDR2 YFSETQ. The CDR3 runs to 15 residues. The CDR3 nucleotides are TGCGCCAGCAGCTTGACAGGGACCTATAATTCACCCCTCCACTTT. Protein sequence: CASSLTGTYNSPLHF.

The chain carries TRBV6-5 and TRBJ2-7; TRBD1 matches 12 bases. V lost 4 bases and J lost 7; bases outside the gene matches: 5. From germline, CDR1 is MNHEY and CDR2 SVGAGI. This CDR3 is 14 amino acids long. Here the CDR3 DNA reads TGTGCCAGCAGTTGGGACAGGGGGCCCGGGGAGCAGTACTTC. It encodes CASSWDRGPGEQYF.

This chain joins TRBV6-1 and TRBJ1-3, with 8 positions matching TRBD1. Per the germline V gene, CDR1 is MNHNS and CDR2 is SASEGT. CDR3 size: 15 residues. The ends lost 7 bases at V and 1 base at J; junction bases unmatched: 6. The CDR3 coding sequence is TGTGCCAGCACCCATCAGGGGGCTTCTGGAAACACCATATATTTT. Its translation is CASTHQGASGNTIYF.

CDR3 nucleotides: TGTGCCAGCTCAAGGGGGGGGACTGCCGACCACGAGCAGTACTTC. Its protein product is CASSRGGTADHEQYF. The gene calls are TRBV6-5 and TRBJ2-7, with a tentative D call TRBD2 (7 bases). Germline V lookup: CDR1 MNHEY, CDR2 SVGAGI. The length of the CDR3 is 15 residues. V was cut by 8 bases and J by 5 bases, with 22 bases left in between.

The chain uses TRBV5-4 and TRBJ2-1; D gene ambiguous. The germline gives CDR1 SGHNT, CDR2 YYREEE (reference sequence). The V and J ends lost 0 bases and 4 bases respectively, with 14 bases between them. This CDR3 is 16 amino acids long. The CDR3 sequence: CASSLGGASGYNEQFF. In DNA form, the CDR3 reads TGTGCCAGCAGCTTGGGTGGAGCTTCTGGGTACAATGAGCAGTTCTTC.

The chain recombines TRBV5-8 with TRBJ2-5; 15 bases agree with TRBD2. The ends lost 4 bases at V and 5 bases at J; junction bases unmatched: 12. Germline V gives CDR1 SGHTS, CDR2 YDEGEE. The CDR3 length is 18 residues. The CDR3 loop reads CASSRGKGLAGGSETQYF. As DNA, the CDR3 is TGTGCCAGCAGCCGAGGGAAGGGACTAGCGGGGGGAAGCGAGACCCAGTACTTC.

The chain uses TRBV2 and TRBJ2-3; 10 bases match TRBD2. The CDR3 is 15 amino acids. V dropped 5 bases and J dropped 1; count of bases not matched to a gene: 3. Germline CDR1 is SNHLY and CDR2 is FYNNEI. CDR3 nucleotide sequence: TGTGCCAGCAGTTCTCTAGCGGGGGGCACAGATACGCAGTATTTT. Translated: CASSSLAGGTDTQYF.

The chain uses TRBV5-5 and TRBJ2-7, with TRBD1 matching 11 bases. CDR1 is SGHKS, CDR2 YYEKEE, per germline (reference sequence). The CDR3 sequence is 15 residues long. J lost 4 bases, V lost 4 bases, and 7 bases had no gene match. The CDR3 here is CASSEGQGEMYEQYF. CDR3 in DNA: TGTGCCAGCAGCGAGGGACAGGGGGAGATGTACGAGCAGTACTTC.